The clone carrying this T cell receptor (beta chain) was counted only a few times. Gene labels here are mouse ones. The CDR3 goes on 4 residues after the read ends, and that part is filled in from the germline J gene. CD4, CD8alpha, NKG2D, NKG2ACE and other markers guided sorting of pooled cutaneous lymph node cells. This specimen comes from a study of CD8+ T cells in alopecia areata. The germline V gene encodes CDR1 GKSSPN and CDR2 SITVG. V lost 1 base and J 0 bases, leaving 9 bases between the germline ends. This CDR3 is 14 amino acids long. As the sequencing template, cDNA was produced by extracting RNA and reverse transcribing it. Assay: immunoSEQ multiplex PCR; the TCRdb copy retains only in-frame clones and omits some. The data show approximately 280,000 clones, with none appearing a single time.

The source material was CD4+ T cells sorted from a lymph node. The chain carries TRBV31 and TRBJ1-2; D possibly corresponds to TRBD1 (5 bases). The receptor was derived from a C3H/HeJ mouse with alopecia areata. The strain's MHC: H2-k. The covered CDR3 bases are TGTGCCTGGAGTCGATCGACAGCAAACTCC. Translated, it gives CAWSRSTANS. In full, the CDR3 is CAWSRSTANSDYTF. Looking up the rest from reference TRBV31 and TRBJ1-2 gives the full variable domain: AQTIHQWPVAEIKAVGSPLSLGCTIKGKSSPNLYWYWQATGGTLQQLFYSITVGQVESVVQLNLSASRPKDDQFILSTEKLLLSHSGFYLCAWSRSTANSDYTFGSGTRLLVI.